These 10 T cell receptor beta chains share one sample of origin, sequenced in a study of shared clonotypes between healthy human individuals. Libraries were prepared by immunoSEQ multiplex PCR; TCRdb keeps only in-frame clonotypes and omits some of them. The repertoire holds hundreds of thousands of clones, with under 95% as singletons. As defined, naive CD8 cells were CD45RO-negative and positively selected for CCR7, with terminally differentiated effector memory CD45RA+ cells excluded. The specimen sequenced was naive CD8+ T cells sorted from blood. The receptors were sampled from a man aged 25-45 years in good health.

The chain links TRBV19 to TRBJ2-7; 12 nucleotides agree with TRBD1. The CDR3 runs to 14 residues. Trimming took 3 bases from V and 7 from J; bases not matched to a gene: 4. Germline V gene sequence: CDR1 LNHDA, CDR2 SQIVND (reference sequence). The CDR3 DNA is TGTGCCAGTAGTATGGGACAGGGGGCCTGGGAGCAGTACTTC. It encodes CASSMGQGAWEQYF.

This chain links TRBV29-1 with TRBJ2-5; 8 bases line up with TRBD2. The CDR3 extends over 15 amino acids. Per germline, CDR1 SQVTM and CDR2 ANQGSEA. V gave up 4 bases and J gave up 5 bases; unmatched junction bases: 12. The CDR3 DNA is TGCAGCGTTGTTAAGAGTAGCGGGACCGTCGAGACCCAGTACTTC. Its translation is CSVVKSSGTVETQYF. Full variable domain (rest looked up from reference TRBV29-1 and TRBJ2-5): SAVISQKPSRDICQRGTSLTIQCQVDSQVTMMFWYRQQPGQSLTLIATANQGSEATYESGFVIDKFPISRPNLTFSTLTVSNMSPEDSSIYLCSVVKSSGTVETQYFGPGTRLLVL.

V is TRBV6-4 and J is TRBJ2-3; D gene uncertain. Trimming pared 4 bases from V and 1 base from J, leaving 21 bases between. The CDR3 consists of 18 residues. The germline gives CDR1 MRHNA, CDR2 SNTAGT. The CDR3 reads CASSAGPIAPTRTDTQYF. CDR3 nucleotide sequence: TGTGCCAGCAGTGCCGGACCCATTGCGCCAACCCGCACAGATACGCAGTATTTT.

The CDR3 nucleotides read TGTGCCAGTAGTGTTCCCTCGGGGGGGGGCTATGGCTACACCTTC. Translation gives CASSVPSGGGYGYTF. V gene TRBV19 combines with J gene TRBJ1-2; D may be TRBD1 (5 bases). Germline values: CDR1 LNHDA, CDR2 SQIVND (reference sequence). V dropped 5 bases and J dropped 4 bases, with 17 bases sitting between them. The CDR3 extends over 15 amino acids.

The rearrangement uses TRBV11-2 and TRBJ2-3; the match to TRBD2 covers 10 bases. The CDR3 consists of 15 residues. Germline CDR1 reads SGHAT; CDR2 reads FQNNGV. Losses at the gene ends were 2 bases for V and 5 bases for J; bases not matched to a gene: 4. DNA for the CDR3: TGTGCCAGCAGCTTAATCCGGACTAGCGGAGATACGCAGTATTTT. It is translated as CASSLIRTSGDTQYF.

The chain recombines TRBV10-3 with TRBJ1-5; tentatively, D is TRBD1 (5 bases). In germline, CDR1 is ENHRY, CDR2 SYGVKD. The CDR3 consists of 13 residues. V dropped 2 bases and J dropped 5 bases, with 7 bases sitting between them. CDR3 bases: TGTGCCATCAGTGAGCGGGACTATCAGCCCCAGCATTTT. The encoded protein is CAISERDYQPQHF.

The count of this clone is one. The CDR3 protein is CASSPHLNVDLNEQFF. Written as DNA, the CDR3 is TGTGCCAGCAGTCCTCACTTAAATGTGGATCTGAATGAGCAGTTCTTC. The chain uses TRBV27 and TRBJ2-1, with D uncertain. Trimming pared 5 bases from V and 7 bases from J, leaving 21 bases between. Germline lookup yields CDR1 MNHEY and CDR2 SMNVEV (reference sequence). This CDR3 is built from 16 residues.

Comments on this clone: This sample also contains other DNA sequences that code for the same CDR3. The chain uses TRBV27 and TRBJ2-1; no definite D call. This CDR3 comprises 13 residues. V dropped 3 bases and J dropped 4 bases, with 7 bases sitting between them. CDR1 MNHEY and CDR2 SMNVEV come from the germline V gene (reference sequence). The CDR3 sequence: CASSLDHYNEQFF. CDR3 coding DNA: TGTGCCAGCAGTTTGGACCATTACAATGAGCAGTTCTTC.

The J gene is TRBJ2-3, the V gene TRBV4-1; D call uncertain. This CDR3 contains 16 residues. Trimming shortened V by 1 base and J by 4 bases, and 15 bases separated the two germline ends. CDR1 and CDR2 from the germline V gene are MGHRA and YSYEKL. DNA for the CDR3: TGCGCCAGCAGCCAAGCCTCGGGTTCATCATCAGATACGCAGTATTTT. It codes for CASSQASGSSSDTQYF.

The chain employs TRBV9 and TRBJ2-7; D ambiguous. This CDR3 region has 11 residues. Germline V gene lookup returns CDR1 SGDLS and CDR2 YYNGEE. V was clipped by 4 bases and J by 7 bases, with 9 bases between them. The CDR3 reads CASSFHEEQYF. The CDR3 DNA sequence: TGTGCCAGCAGCTTCCATGAGGAGCAGTACTTC.